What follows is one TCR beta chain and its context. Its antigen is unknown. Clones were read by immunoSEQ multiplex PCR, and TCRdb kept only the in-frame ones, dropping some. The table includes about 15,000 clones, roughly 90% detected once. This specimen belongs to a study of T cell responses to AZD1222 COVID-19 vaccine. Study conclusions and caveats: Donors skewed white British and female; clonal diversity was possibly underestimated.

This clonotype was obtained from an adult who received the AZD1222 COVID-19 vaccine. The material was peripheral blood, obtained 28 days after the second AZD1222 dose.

CDR3 residues: CASSLARTSGGFTDTQYF. For the CDR3, the DNA is TGCGCCAGCAGCTTGGCGAGGACTAGCGGGGGGTTCACAGATACGCAGTATTTT. This chain links TRBV5-1 with TRBJ2-3, with TRBD2 matching over 14 bases. The germline CDR1 and CDR2 sequences are SGHRS and YFSETQ. Trimming cost V 0 bases and J 2 bases; bases outside gene matches: 5. The length of the CDR3 is 18 residues.